The present entry profiles one T cell receptor beta chain with its context. The antigen remains undetermined. The entry originates in a study of beta chain features in type 1 diabetes. Points from the study as a whole: PCR might preferentially amplify shorter templates, equally in patients and controls. Insertions at VDJ junctions were less frequent in type 1 diabetes patients. These patients also deleted more nucleotides at the same junctions. TCRB CDR3 length was moderately but significantly reduced in all four CD4+ subsets of Type 1 diabetes patients.

The investigators reverse transcribed all of the isolated RNA, so they sequenced expressed TCRB transcripts. The study sequenced naive, central memory and regulatory T cell samples to an average of about 3.9 million reads. Here immunoSEQ multiplex PCR was the method, and the copy in TCRdb shows in-frame clones only, minus some. The sample contains approximately 170,000 clones, 6% to 9% of which appear only once. Every participating donor gave one draw, a heparinised blood sample averaging about 116 mL. The CDR3 runs to 14 residues. With 4 bases removed from V and 0 bases from J, the gap between germline ends came to 6 bases. CDR1 and CDR2 from the germline V gene are SGHTA and FQGNSA.

What was sequenced was central memory CD4+ T cells from blood. The TCR originated in a young man with type 1 diabetes. The genes are TRBV7-2 and TRBJ1-4; the D gene is possibly TRBD1 (5 bases). DNA of the CDR3: TGTGCCAGCAGCTACAGGTCAACTAATGAAAAACTGTTTTTT. Protein sequence: CASSYRSTNEKLFF.